This T cell receptor (beta chain) stems from a study of blood T cell repertoires in COVID-19. About the study: PBMCs, B-cell-depleted T cells, or T cells were the source of the cDNA or gDNA that made up the material.

Germline-derived CDR1 and CDR2 are SGHDT and YYEEEE. Trimming left V 5 bases short and J 9 bases short, with 9 bases between. This CDR3 region has 11 residues. Sequencing was performed with immunoSEQ multiplex PCR; in TCRdb, only in-frame clones are kept and a portion is missing. The sample carries 150,000 to 200,000 clones, approximately 79% recorded once. The sequence was obtained from a woman aged 55 to 70 with acute COVID-19. The chain links TRBV5-6 to TRBJ2-1, with D perhaps matching TRBD2 (6 bases). What was sequenced was PBMCs or T cells enriched from blood (not recorded which). The CDR3 coding sequence is TGTGCCAGCAGTACTAGCAGTGAGCAGTTCTTC. Translation gives CASSTSSEQFF.